The T cell receptor beta chain under discussion was sequenced for a study of blood T cell repertoires in COVID-19. Study summary: Acute-phase and convalescent COVID-19 samples originated in the United States, Italy and Spain. PBMCs, B-cell-depleted T cells, or T cells were the source of the cDNA or gDNA that made up the material.

Under the authors' procedure: The assay estimated nucleated cells by amplifying reference gene primers. This table comes from immunoSEQ multiplex PCR, and its TCRdb copy is limited to in-frame clones, with some not included. D and trimming come from the DNA, and the V and J calls and clone size come from that table. The repertoire holds nearly 350,000 clones, with around 82% as singletons. V was pared by 8 bases and J by 0 bases, with 11 bases between. Per germline, CDR1 ENHRY and CDR2 SYGVKD. The CDR3 has 13 amino acids. This chain links TRBV10-3 with TRBJ2-7; perhaps TRBD1 as D (6 bases). This receptor was identified in a man aged 25-45 years with active or convalescent COVID-19. Source material: peripheral blood. CDR3 nucleotides: TGTGCCATCGAGGGGGAGAACTCCTACGAGCAGTACTTC. This codes for CAIEGENSYEQYF.